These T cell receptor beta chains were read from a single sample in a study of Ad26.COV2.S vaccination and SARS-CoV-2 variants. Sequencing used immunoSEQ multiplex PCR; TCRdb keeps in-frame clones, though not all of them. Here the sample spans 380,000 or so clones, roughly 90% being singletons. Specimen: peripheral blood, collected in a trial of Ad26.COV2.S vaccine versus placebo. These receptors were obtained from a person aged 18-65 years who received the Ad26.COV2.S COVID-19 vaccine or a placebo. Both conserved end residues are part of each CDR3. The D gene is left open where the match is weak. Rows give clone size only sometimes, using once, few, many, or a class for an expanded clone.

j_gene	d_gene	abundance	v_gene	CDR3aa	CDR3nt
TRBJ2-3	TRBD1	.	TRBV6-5	CASSRQGLLTDTQYF	TGTGCCAGCAGTAGACAGGGCCTACTAACAGATACGCAGTATTTT
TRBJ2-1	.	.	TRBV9	CASSVTYNEQFF	TGTGCCAGCAGCGTTACCTACAATGAGCAGTTCTTC
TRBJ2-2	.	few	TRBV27	CASSRTVTGELFF	TGTGCCAGCAGTCGGACAGTTACCGGGGAGCTGTTTTTT
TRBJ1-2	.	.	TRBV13	CASSLGLGHYGYTF	TGTGCCAGCAGCTTAGGGTTGGGACACTATGGCTACACCTTC
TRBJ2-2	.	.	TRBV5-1	CASSVEGWYTGELFF	TGCGCCAGCAGCGTGGAGGGGTGGTACACCGGGGAGCTGTTTTTT
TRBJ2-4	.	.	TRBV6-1	CASSEALGGEGKNIQYF	TGTGCCAGCAGTGAAGCTCTAGGGGGAGAAGGCAAAAACATTCAGTACTTC
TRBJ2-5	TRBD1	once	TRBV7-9	CASSFPGQGEEAQYF	TGTGCCAGCAGCTTCCCCGGACAGGGAGAGGAGGCCCAGTACTTC
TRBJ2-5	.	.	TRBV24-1	CATSDLRGEAYF	TGTGCCACCAGTGATTTGCGAGGGGAAGCGTACTTC
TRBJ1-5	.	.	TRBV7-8	CASSLNSNQPQHF	TGTGCCAGCAGCTTAAACAGTAATCAGCCCCAGCATTTT
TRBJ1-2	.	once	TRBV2	CASSEERREGYTF	TGTGCCAGCAGTGAAGAACGAAGGGAGGGCTACACCTTC
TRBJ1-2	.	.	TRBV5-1	CASSSTREDTGNYGYTF	TGCGCCAGCAGCTCCACGAGGGAGGACACCGGTAACTATGGCTACACCTTC
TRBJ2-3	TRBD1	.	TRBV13	CASSLRDRFLDTQYF	TGTGCCAGCAGCTTAAGGGACAGGTTCCTGGATACGCAGTATTTT
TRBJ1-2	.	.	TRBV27	CASSPNDSYGYTF	TGTGCCAGCAGCCCAAATGACAGCTATGGCTACACCTTC
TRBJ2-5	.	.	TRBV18	CASSALGETQYF	TGTGCCAGCTCAGCTCTCGGGGAGACCCAGTACTTC
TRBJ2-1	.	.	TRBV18	CASSLGQENFKVRYNEQFF	TGTGCCAGCTCACTTGGCCAGGAAAATTTCAAGGTGAGGTACAATGAGCAGTTCTTC
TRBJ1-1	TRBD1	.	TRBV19	CASRSGQKNTEAFF	TGTGCCAGTAGATCGGGACAGAAAAACACTGAAGCTTTCTTT
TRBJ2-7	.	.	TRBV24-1	CATSDSGTLTYEQYF	TGTGCCACCAGTGATTCCGGGACACTGACCTACGAGCAGTACTTC
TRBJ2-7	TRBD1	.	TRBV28	CASSLTGTGGEQYF	TGTGCCAGCAGTCTCACCGGGACAGGGGGGGAGCAGTACTTC
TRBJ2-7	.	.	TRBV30	CAWSRSGPAEQYF	TGTGCCTGGAGTAGGTCGGGCCCAGCCGAGCAGTACTTC
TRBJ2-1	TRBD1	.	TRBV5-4	CASSLGGGGLNEQFF	TGTGCCAGCAGCTTGGGAGGGGGCGGGTTGAATGAGCAGTTCTTC
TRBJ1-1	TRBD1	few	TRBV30	CAWSGKPGTGGTEAFF	TGTGCCTGGAGTGGGAAACCCGGGACAGGTGGCACTGAAGCTTTCTTT
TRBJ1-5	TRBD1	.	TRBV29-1	CSVLQGGNQPQHF	TGCAGCGTTCTTCAGGGGGGCAATCAGCCCCAGCATTTT
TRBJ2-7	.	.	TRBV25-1	CASSALYEQYF	TGTGCCAGCAGTGCATTGTACGAGCAGTACTTC
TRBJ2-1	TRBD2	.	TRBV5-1	CASSIPLAGAYNEQFF	TGCGCCAGCAGTATCCCCCTAGCGGGAGCTTACAATGAGCAGTTCTTC
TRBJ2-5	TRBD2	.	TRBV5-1	CASSVSLAGVETQYF	TGCGCCAGCAGTGTGTCACTAGCGGGAGTAGAGACCCAGTACTTC
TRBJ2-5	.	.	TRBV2	CASSSQETQYF	TGTGCCAGCAGCTCCCAAGAGACCCAGTACTTC
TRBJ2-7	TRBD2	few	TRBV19	CASSTGLAENYEQYF	TGTGCCAGTAGTACGGGACTAGCGGAGAACTACGAGCAGTACTTC
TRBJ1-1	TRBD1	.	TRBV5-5	CASTISTGGTEAFF	TGTGCCAGCACCATCTCCACAGGGGGGACTGAAGCTTTCTTT
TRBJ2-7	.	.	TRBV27	CASSNPGLNEQYF	TGTGCCAGCAGCAACCCGGGACTCAACGAGCAGTACTTC
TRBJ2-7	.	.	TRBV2	CASMIGWASSHEQYF	TGTGCCAGCATGATCGGTTGGGCTAGCTCCCACGAGCAGTACTTC
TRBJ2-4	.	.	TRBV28	CASSTQQLAKNIQYF	TGTGCCAGCAGTACCCAACAGTTGGCCAAAAACATTCAGTACTTC
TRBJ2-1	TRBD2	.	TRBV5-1	CASSLGASGDNEQFF	TGCGCCAGCAGCTTGGGGGCTAGCGGGGACAATGAGCAGTTCTTC
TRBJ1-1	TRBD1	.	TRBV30	CAWSVSRDRGRVTEAFF	TGTGCCTGGAGTGTATCCCGGGACAGGGGGCGGGTCACTGAAGCTTTCTTT
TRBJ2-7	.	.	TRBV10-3	CAISDGSSYEQYF	TGTGCCATCAGTGATGGTAGCTCCTACGAGCAGTACTTC
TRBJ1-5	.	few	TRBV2	CASSPSDIRNQPQHF	TGTGCCAGCAGTCCTTCGGACATCCGCAATCAGCCCCAGCATTTT
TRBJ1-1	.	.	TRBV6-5	CASSSDTMNTEAFF	TGTGCCAGCAGTTCTGACACCATGAACACTGAAGCTTTCTTT
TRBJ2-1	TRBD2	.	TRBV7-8	CASSLALGLVYNEQFF	TGTGCCAGCAGCTTAGCATTGGGACTAGTCTACAATGAGCAGTTCTTC
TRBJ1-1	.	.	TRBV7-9	CASILLGGSTEAFF	TGTGCCAGCATCCTCCTGGGGGGATCCACTGAAGCTTTCTTT
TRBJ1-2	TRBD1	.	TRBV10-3	CAILKAGDSPYTF	TGTGCCATCCTCAAGGCCGGGGACAGCCCCTACACCTTC
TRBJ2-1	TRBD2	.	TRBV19	CASSILLAGFSYNEQFF	TGTGCCAGTAGTATCCTTCTAGCGGGATTTTCCTACAATGAGCAGTTCTTC
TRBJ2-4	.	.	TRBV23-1	CASNGMLAKNIQYF	TGCGCCAGCAACGGGATGCTAGCCAAAAACATTCAGTACTTC
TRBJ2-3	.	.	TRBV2	CASSERGPFEADTQYF	TGTGCCAGCAGTGAAAGGGGCCCGTTTGAAGCAGATACGCAGTATTTT